The 4 T cell receptor beta chains below were found in one sample sequenced in a study of blood T cell repertoires in COVID-19. Libraries were prepared by immunoSEQ multiplex PCR; TCRdb keeps only in-frame clonotypes and omits some of them. The sample lists fewer than 120,000 clones, 70% to 90% seen once, with roughly 4.9% in the top ten. Sequencing input: peripheral blood. The receptor source for this set is a human donor in a cohort sampled during active COVID-19.

Written as DNA, the CDR3 is TGTGCCAGCAGTTTCGACAGGGGGCACTACGAGCAGTACTTC. It translates to CASSFDRGHYEQYF. The chain combines TRBV27 with TRBJ2-7; 10 bases map to TRBD1. Germline V gene lookup returns CDR1 MNHEY and CDR2 SMNVEV (reference sequence). The CDR3 has 14 amino acids. With V trimmed by 3 bases and J by 3 bases, 2 bases remained unmatched.

V and J are TRBV30 and TRBJ1-3; 8 nucleotides agree with TRBD1. V gave up 2 bases and J gave up 1 base; unmatched junction bases: 1. The CDR3 extends over 14 amino acids. Germline V CDR1 and CDR2: GTSNPN, SVGIG (reference sequence). The CDR3 region has the DNA TGTGCCTGGAGTAGGACAGGGTCTGGAAACACCATATATTTT. Translation: CAWSRTGSGNTIYF.

The rearrangement links TRBV5-6 to TRBJ2-2, with 8 bases that match TRBD2. CDR3 length: 15 residues. Germline assignment: CDR1 SGHDT and CDR2 YYEEEE. V shed 4 bases and J 4 bases; nucleotides not matched to a gene: 6. The CDR3 loop reads CASSPGGPVTGELFF. For the CDR3, the DNA is TGTGCCAGCAGCCCGGGAGGGCCTGTCACCGGGGAGCTGTTTTTT.

A single count supports this clone. This rearrangement joins TRBV5-4 to TRBJ2-1; D gene ambiguous. Germline loops: CDR1 SGHNT, CDR2 YYREEE (reference sequence). V shed 3 bases and J shed 13 bases, with 11 bases lying between them. The CDR3 extends over 11 amino acids. The CDR3 DNA sequence: TGTGCCAGCAGCTCCGAAACTCTACAGTTCTTC. Protein product: CASSSETLQFF.